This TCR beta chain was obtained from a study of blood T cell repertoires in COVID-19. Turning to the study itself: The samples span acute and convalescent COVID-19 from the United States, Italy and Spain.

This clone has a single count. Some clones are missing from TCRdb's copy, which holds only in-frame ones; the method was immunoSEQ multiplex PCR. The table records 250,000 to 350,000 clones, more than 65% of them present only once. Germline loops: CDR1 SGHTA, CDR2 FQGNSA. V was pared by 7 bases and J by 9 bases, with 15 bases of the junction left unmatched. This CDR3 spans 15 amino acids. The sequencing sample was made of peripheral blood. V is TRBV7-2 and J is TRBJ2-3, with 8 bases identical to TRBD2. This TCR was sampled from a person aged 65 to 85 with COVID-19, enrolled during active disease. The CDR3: CASTLLGERERTQYF. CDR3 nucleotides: TGTGCCAGCACCCTCCTGGGGGAGCGGGAGCGCACGCAGTATTTT.